This TCR beta chain stems from a study of T cells in Graves' hyperthyroidism and ophthalmopathy. Study-level results: Blood also carried most thyroid clonotypes expanded above 0.001.

Used for diagnoses were clinical symptoms, serum thyroxine and TRAb, thyroid ultrasound and orbital computed tomography. Fresh 10 ml peripheral blood yielded PBMCs. The source material, RNA transcripts, was used to amplify TCR beta CDR3 regions. The TCR CDR3 was amplified in a first-round RT-PCR using the HTBI primer set. MiXCR, run by TCRdb on the multiplex PCR reads, gives a single entry per CDR3 protein. Of under 400,000 distinct CDR3 sequences detected, about 21% appear once; the ten largest clones hold under 55%. This clonotype has ten or more counts. The antigen is undetermined. V dropped 4 bases and J dropped 5 bases, with 5 bases sitting between them. In germline, CDR1 is SQVTM, CDR2 ANQGSEA. The CDR3 covers 10 residues.

The sample was blood. The genes are TRBV29-1 and TRBJ2-5; D not resolved. The receptor comes from a woman in her fifties or sixties with Graves' hyperthyroidism. The CDR3: CSVVKETQYF. The CDR3 DNA is TGCAGCGTTGTAAAGGAGACCCAGTACTTC.